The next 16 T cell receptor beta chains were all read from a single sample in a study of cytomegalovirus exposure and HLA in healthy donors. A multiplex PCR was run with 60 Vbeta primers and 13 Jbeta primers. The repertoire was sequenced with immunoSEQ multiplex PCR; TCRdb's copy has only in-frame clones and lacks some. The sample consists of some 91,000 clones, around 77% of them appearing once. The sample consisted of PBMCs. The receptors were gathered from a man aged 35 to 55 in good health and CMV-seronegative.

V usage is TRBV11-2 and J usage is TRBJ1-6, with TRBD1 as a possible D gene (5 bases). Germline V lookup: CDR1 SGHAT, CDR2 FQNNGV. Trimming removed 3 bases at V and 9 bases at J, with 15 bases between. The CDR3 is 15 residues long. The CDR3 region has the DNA TGTGCCAGCAGCTTGGGGCAGGGTTATCGTTCACCCCTCCACTTT. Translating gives CASSLGQGYRSPLHF.

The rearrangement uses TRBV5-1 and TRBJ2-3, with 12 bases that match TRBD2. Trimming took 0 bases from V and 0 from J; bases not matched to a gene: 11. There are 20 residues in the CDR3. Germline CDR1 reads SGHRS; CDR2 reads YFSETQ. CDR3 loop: CASSLGATSGRGVSTDTQYF. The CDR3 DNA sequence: TGCGCCAGCAGCTTGGGAGCGACTAGCGGGAGAGGAGTTAGCACAGATACGCAGTATTTT.

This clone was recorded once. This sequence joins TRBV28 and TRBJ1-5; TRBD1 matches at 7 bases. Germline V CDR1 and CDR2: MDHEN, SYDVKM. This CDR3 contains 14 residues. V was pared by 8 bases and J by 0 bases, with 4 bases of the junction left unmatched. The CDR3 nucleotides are TGTGCCAGCCAAGGGACAGTTAGCAATCAGCCCCAGCATTTT. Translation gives CASQGTVSNQPQHF.

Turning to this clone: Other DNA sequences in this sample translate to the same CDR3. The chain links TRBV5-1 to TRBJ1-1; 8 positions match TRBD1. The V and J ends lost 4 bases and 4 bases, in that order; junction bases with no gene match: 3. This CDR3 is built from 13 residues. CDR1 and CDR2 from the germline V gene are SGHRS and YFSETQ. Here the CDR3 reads CASSLTGGTEAFF. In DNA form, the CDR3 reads TGCGCCAGCAGCCTTACAGGGGGCACTGAAGCTTTCTTT. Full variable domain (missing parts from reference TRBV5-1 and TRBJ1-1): KAGVTQTPRYLIKTRGQQVTLSCSPISGHRSVSWYQQTPGQGLQFLFEYFSETQRNKGNFPGRFSGRQFSNSRSEMNVSTLELGDSALYLCASSLTGGTEAFFGQGTRLTVV.

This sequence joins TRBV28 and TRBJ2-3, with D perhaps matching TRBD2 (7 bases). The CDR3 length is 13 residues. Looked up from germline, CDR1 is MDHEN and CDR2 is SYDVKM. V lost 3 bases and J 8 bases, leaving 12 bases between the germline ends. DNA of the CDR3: TGTGCCAGCAGTTTGGGGGCGGGAGTTACGCAGTATTTT. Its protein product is CASSLGAGVTQYF.

CDR3 loop: CASSLAGQGAWEQYF. CDR3 DNA: TGTGCCAGCAGCTTAGCGGGACAGGGGGCCTGGGAGCAGTACTTC. The chain employs TRBV7-9 and TRBJ2-7; 12 positions agree with TRBD1. Germline V lookup: CDR1 SEHNR, CDR2 FQNEAQ (reference sequence). This CDR3 has 15 amino acids. The trim removed 0 bases at V and 7 bases at J, leaving 4 bases unmatched.

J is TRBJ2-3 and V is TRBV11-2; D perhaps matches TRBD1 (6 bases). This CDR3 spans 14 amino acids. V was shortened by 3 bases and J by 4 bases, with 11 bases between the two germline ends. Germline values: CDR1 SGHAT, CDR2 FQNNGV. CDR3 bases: TGTGCCAGCAGCTTCTCCAGGGGCCCAGATACGCAGTATTTT. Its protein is CASSFSRGPDTQYF.

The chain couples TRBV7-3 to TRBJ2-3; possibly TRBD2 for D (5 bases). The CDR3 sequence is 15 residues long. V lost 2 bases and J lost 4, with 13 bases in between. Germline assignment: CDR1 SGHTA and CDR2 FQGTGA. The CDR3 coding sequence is TGTGCCAGCAGCTTATCCCGGGCTAGCTCAGATACGCAGTATTTT. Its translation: CASSLSRASSDTQYF.

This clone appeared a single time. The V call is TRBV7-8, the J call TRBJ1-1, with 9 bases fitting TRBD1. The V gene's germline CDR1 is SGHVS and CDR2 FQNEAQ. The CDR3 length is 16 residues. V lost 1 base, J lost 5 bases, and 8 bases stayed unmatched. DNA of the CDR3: TGTGCCAGCAGCTTAGGCCCGGGACAGGGACAGACTGAAGCTTTCTTT. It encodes CASSLGPGQGQTEAFF. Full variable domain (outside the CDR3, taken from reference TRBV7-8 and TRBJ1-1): GAGVSQSPRYKVAKRGQDVALRCDPISGHVSLFWYQQALGQGPEFLTYFQNEAQLDKSGLPSDRFFAERPEGSVSTLKIQRTQQEDSAVYLCASSLGPGQGQTEAFFGQGTRLTVV.

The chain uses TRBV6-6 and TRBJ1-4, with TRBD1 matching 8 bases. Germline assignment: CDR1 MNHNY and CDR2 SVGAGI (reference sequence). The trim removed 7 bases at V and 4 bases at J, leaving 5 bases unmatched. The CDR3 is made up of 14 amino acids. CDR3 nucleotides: TGTGCCAGCAACACAGGGGGTTATAATGAAAAACTGTTTTTT. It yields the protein CASNTGGYNEKLFF.

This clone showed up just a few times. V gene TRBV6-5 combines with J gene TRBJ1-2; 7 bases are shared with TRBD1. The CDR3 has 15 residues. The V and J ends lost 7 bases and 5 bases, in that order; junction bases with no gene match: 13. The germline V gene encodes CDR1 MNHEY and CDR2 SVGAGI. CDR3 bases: TGTGCCAGCATGGGAGGCGACAGGGATTTTTATGGCTACACCTTC. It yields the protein CASMGGDRDFYGYTF.

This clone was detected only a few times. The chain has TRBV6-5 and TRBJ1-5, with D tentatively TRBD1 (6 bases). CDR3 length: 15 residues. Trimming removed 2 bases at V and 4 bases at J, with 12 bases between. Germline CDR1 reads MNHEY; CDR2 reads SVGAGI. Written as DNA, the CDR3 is TGTGCCAGCAGTTACCCCCGACAGGTTAATCAGCCCCAGCATTTT. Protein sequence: CASSYPRQVNQPQHF.

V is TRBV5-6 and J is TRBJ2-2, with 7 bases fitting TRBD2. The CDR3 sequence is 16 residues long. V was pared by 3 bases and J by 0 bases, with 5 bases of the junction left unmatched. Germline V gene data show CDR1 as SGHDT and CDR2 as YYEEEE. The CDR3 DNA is TGTGCCAGCAGCTCTACGACTAGCACGAACACCGGGGAGCTGTTTTTT. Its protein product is CASSSTTSTNTGELFF.

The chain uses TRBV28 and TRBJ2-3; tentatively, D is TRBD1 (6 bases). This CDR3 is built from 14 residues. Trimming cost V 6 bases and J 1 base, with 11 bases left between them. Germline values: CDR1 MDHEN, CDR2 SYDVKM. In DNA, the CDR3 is TGTGCCAGCAGCACATGGACAGGCACAGATACGCAGTATTTT. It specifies CASSTWTGTDTQYF.

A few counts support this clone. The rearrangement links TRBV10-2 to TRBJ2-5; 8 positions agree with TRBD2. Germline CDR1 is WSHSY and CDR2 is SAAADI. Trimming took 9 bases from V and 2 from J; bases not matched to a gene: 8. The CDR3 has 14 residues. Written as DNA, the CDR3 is TGCGCCAGTTTTAATAGACTAGCGCAAGAGACCCAGTACTTC. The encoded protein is CASFNRLAQETQYF.

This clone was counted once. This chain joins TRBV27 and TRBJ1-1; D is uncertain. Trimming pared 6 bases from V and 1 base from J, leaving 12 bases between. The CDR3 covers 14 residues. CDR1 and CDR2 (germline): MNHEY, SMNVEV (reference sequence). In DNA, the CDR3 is TGTGCCAGCAGCGGCGGTGTCCGGAACACTGAAGCTTTCTTT. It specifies CASSGGVRNTEAFF.